This T cell receptor beta chain is from a study of control samples from healthy donors and cancer patients. The sample holds one count of this clone. The junction differs from germline at one of its ends, possibly a read error. Profiling relied on immunoSEQ multiplex PCR, and the TCRdb table lists in-frame clones only, not all of them. This table holds about 160,000 clones, approximately 94% found once. The CDR3 runs 15 residues. Germline V lookup: CDR1 SGHDT, CDR2 YYEEEE. Sequences were obtained from PBMCs. The receptor was isolated from a man aged 55 to 69 with colorectal cancer. The chain couples TRBV5-6 to TRBJ2-2, with TRBD1 matching 9 bases. CDR3 nucleotides: TGTGTCAGCAGCCAGAGGGACAGGGAGGCCGGGGAGCTGTTTTTT. Protein product: CVSSQRDREAGELFF.